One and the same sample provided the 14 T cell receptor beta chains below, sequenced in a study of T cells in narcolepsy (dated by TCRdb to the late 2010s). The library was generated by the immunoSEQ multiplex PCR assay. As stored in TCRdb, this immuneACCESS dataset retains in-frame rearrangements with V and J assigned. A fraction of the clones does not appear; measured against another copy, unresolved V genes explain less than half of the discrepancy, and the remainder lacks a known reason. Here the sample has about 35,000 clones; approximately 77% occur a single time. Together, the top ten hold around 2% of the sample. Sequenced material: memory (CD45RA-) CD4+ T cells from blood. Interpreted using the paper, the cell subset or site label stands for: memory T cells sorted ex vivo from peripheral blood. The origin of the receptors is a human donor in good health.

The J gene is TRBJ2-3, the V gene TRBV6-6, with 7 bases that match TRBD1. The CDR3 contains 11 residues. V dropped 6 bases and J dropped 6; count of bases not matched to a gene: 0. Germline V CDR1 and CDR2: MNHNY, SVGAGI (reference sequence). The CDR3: CASRQGDTQYF. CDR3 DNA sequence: TGTGCCAGCAGACAGGGGGATACGCAGTATTTT.

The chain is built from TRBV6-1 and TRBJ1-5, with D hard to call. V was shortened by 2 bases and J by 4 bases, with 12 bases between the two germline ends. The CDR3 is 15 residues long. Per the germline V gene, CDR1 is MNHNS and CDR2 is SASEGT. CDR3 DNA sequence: TGTGCCAGCAGTGAATCACCAGCCATTAATCAGCCCCAGCATTTT. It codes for CASSESPAINQPQHF.

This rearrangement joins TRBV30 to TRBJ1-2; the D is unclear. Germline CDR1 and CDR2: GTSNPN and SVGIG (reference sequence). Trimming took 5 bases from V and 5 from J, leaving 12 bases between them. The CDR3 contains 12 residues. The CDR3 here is CAWPHGPYGYTF. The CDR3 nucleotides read TGTGCCTGGCCCCACGGCCCGTATGGCTACACCTTC. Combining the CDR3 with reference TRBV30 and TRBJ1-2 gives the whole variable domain SQTIHQWPATLVQPVGSPLSLECTVEGTSNPNLYWYRQAAGRGLQLLFYSVGIGQISSEVPQNLSASRPQDRQFILSSKKLLLSDSGFYLCAWPHGPYGYTFGSGTRLTVV.

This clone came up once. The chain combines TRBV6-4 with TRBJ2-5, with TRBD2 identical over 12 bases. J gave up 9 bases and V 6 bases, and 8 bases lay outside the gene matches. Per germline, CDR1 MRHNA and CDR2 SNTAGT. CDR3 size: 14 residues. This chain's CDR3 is CASRVTSGSVAQYF. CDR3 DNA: TGTGCCAGCAGGGTGACTAGCGGGAGCGTGGCCCAGTACTTC.

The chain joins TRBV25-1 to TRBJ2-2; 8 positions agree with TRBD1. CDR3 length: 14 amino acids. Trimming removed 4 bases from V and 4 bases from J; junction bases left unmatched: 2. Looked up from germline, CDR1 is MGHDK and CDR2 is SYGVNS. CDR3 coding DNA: TGTGCCAGCAGTGGTACAGGGGGCACCGGGGAGCTGTTTTTT. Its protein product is CASSGTGGTGELFF.

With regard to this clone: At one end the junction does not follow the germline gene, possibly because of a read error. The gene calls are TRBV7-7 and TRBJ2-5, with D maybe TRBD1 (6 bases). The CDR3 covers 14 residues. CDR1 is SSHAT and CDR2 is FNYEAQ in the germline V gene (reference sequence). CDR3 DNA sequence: TGTGCTAGCAGCTCGGACAGCGCGCAAGAGACCCAGTACTTC. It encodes CASSSDSAQETQYF.

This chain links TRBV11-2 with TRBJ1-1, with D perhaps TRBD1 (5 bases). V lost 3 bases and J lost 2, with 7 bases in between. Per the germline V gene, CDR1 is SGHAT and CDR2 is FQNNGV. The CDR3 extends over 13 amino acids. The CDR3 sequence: CASSFQGNTEAFF. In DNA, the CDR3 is TGTGCCAGCAGCTTTCAGGGAAACACTGAAGCTTTCTTT.

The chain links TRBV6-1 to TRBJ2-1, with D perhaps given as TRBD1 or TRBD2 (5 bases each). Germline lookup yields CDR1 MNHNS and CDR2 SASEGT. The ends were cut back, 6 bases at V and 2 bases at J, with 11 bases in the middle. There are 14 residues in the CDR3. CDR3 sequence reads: CASRALGAYNEQFF. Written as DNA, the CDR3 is TGTGCCAGCAGGGCCCTGGGGGCCTACAATGAGCAGTTCTTC.

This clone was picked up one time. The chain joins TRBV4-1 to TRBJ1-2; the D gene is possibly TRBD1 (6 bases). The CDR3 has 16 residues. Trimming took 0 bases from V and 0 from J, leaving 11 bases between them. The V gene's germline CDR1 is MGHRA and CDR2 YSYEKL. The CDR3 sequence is CASSQEGGAANYGYTF. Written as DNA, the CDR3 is TGCGCCAGCAGCCAAGAGGGGGGCGCAGCTAACTATGGCTACACCTTC.

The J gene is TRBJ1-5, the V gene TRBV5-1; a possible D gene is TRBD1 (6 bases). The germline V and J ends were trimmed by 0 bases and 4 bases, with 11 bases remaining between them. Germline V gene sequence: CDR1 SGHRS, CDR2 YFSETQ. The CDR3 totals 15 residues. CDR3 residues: CASSLEGVRNQPQHF. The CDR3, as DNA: TGCGCCAGCAGCTTGGAGGGGGTGAGGAATCAGCCCCAGCATTTT.

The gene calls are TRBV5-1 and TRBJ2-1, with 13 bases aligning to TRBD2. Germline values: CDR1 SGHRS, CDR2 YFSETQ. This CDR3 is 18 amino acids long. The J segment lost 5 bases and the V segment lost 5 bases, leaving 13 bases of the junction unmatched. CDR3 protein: CASSFSPSGTSGNNEQFF. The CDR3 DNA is TGCGCCAGCAGTTTCTCCCCTTCCGGGACTAGCGGGAACAATGAGCAGTTCTTC.

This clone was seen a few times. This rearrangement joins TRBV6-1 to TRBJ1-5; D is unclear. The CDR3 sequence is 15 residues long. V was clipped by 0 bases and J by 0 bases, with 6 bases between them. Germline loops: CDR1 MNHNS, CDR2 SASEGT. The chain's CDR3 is CASSEATVSNQPQHF. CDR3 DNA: TGTGCCAGCAGTGAAGCTACGGTTAGCAATCAGCCCCAGCATTTT.

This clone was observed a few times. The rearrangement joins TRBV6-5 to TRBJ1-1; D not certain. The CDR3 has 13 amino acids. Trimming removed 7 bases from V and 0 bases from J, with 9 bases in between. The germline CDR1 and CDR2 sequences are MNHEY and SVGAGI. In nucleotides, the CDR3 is TGTGCCAGCATAGGTCTCATGAACACTGAAGCTTTCTTT. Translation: CASIGLMNTEAFF.

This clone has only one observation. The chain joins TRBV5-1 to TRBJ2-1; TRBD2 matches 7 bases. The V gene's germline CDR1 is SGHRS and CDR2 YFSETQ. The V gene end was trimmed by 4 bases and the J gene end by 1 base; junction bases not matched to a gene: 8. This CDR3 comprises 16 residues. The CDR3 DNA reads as TGCGCCAGCAGCGCGGTTGGGACTAAATCCTACAATGAGCAGTTCTTC. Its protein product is CASSAVGTKSYNEQFF.